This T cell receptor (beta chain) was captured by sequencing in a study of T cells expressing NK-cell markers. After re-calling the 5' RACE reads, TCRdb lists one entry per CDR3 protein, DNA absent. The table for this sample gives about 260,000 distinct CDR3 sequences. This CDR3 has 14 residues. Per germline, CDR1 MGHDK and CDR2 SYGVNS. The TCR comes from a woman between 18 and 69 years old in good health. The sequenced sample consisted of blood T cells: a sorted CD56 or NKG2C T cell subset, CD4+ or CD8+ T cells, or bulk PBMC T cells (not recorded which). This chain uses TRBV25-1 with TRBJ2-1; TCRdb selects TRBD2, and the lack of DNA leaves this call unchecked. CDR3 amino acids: CASKGGGIYNEQFF.